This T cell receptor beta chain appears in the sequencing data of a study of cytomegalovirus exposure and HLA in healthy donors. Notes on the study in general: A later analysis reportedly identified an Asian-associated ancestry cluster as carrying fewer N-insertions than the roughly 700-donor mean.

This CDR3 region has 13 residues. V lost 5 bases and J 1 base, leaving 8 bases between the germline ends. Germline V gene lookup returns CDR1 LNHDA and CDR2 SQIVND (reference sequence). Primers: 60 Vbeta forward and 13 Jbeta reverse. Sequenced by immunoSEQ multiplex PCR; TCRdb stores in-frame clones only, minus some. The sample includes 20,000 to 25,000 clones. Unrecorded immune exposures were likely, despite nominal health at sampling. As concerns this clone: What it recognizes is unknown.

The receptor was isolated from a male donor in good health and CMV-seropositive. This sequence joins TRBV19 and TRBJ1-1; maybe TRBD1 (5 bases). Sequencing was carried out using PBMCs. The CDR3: CASSDRWNTEAFF. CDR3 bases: TGTGCCAGTAGTGACAGATGGAACACTGAAGCTTTCTTT.